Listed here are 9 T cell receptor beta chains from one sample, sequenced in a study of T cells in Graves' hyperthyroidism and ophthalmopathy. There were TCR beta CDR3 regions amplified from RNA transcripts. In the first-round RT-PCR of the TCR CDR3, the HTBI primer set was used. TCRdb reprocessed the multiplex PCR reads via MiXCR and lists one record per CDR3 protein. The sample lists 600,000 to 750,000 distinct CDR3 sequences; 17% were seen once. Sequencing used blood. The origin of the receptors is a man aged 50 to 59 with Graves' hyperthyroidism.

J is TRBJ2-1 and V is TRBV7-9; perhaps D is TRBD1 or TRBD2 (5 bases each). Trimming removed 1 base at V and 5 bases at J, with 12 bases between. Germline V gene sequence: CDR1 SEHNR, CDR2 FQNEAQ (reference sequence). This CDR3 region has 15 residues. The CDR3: CASSLGDGPNNEQFF. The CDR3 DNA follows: TGTGCCAGCAGCTTAGGGGACGGGCCAAACAATGAGCAGTTCTTC. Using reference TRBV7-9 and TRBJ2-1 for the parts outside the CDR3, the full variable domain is DTGVSQNPRHKITKRGQNVTFRCDPISEHNRLYWYRQTLGQGPEFLTYFQNEAQLEKSRLLSDRFSAERPKGSFSTLEIQRTEQGDSAMYLCASSLGDGPNNEQFFGPGTRLTVL.

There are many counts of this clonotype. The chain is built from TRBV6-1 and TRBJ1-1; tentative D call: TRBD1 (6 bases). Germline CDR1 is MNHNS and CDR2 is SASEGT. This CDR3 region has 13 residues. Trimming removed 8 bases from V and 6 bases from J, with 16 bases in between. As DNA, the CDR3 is TGTGCCAGCTGTAAACAGGGCCTCCCTGAAGCTTTCTTT. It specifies CASCKQGLPEAFF.

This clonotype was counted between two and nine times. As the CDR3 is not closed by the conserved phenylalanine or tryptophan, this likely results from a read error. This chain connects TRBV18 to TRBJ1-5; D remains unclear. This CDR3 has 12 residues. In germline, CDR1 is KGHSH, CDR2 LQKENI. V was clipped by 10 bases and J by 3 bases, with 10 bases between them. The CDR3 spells CATKESNQPQHS. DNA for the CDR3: TGTGCCACAAAGGAGTCCAATCAGCCCCAGCATTCT.

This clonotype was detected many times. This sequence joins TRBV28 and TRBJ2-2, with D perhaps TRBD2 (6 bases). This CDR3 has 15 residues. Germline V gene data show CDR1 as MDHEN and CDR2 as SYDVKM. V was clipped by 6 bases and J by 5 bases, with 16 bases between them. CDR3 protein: CASRTEGEGTGELFF. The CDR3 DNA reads TGTGCCAGCAGAACGGAGGGAGAGGGTACCGGGGAGCTGTTTTTT.

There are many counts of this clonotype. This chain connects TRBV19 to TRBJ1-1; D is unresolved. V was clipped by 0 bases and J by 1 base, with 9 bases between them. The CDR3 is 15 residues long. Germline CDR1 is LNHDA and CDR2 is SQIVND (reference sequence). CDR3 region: CASSIDLQANTEAFF. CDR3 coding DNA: TGTGCCAGTAGTATAGATCTCCAAGCGAACACTGAAGCTTTCTTT.

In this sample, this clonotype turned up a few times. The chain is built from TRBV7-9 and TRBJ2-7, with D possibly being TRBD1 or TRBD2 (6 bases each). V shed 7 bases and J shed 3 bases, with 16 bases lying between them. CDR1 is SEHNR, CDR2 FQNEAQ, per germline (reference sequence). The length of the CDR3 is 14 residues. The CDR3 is CASTPGGGFYEQYF. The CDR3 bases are TGTGCCAGCACCCCTGGAGGGGGGTTCTACGAGCAGTACTTC.

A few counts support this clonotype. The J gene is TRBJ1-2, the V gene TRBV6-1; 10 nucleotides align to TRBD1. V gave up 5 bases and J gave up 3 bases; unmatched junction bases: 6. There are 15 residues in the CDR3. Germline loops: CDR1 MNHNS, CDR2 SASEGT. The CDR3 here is CASSSRDRGHYGYTF. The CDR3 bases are TGTGCCAGCAGTTCCCGGGACAGGGGTCACTATGGCTACACCTTC.

The CDR3 sequence is CASSEEVGGTDTQYF. The CDR3 bases are TGCGCCAGCAGTGAGGAGGTCGGAGGCACAGATACGCAGTATTTT. This chain connects TRBV10-1 to TRBJ2-3; D is uncertain. Germline assignment: CDR1 WNHNN and CDR2 SYGVQD (reference sequence). V lost 2 bases and J lost 1, with 10 bases in between. The CDR3 loop spans 15 amino acids.

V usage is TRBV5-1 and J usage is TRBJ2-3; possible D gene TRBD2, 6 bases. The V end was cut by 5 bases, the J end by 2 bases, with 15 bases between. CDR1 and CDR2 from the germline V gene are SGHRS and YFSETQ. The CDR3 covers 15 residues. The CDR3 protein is CASRLSGDSTDTQYF. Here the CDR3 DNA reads TGCGCCAGCAGACTCTCGGGAGACTCCACAGATACGCAGTATTTT.